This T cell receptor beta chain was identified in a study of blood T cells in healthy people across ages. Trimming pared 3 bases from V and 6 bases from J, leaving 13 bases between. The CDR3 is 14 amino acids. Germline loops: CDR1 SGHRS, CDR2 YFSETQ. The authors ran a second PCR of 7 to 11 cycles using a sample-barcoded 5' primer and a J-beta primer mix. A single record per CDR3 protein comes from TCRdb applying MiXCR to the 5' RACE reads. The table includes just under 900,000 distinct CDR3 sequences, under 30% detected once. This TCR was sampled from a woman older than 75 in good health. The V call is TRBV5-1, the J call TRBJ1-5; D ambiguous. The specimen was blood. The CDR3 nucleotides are TGCGCCAGCAGCTGGGATTCCCCGGCTCAGCCCCAGCATTTT. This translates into CASSWDSPAQPQHF. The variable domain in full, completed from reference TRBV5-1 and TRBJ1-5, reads KAGVTQTPRYLIKTRGQQVTLSCSPISGHRSVSWYQQTPGQGLQFLFEYFSETQRNKGNFPGRFSGRQFSNSRSEMNVSTLELGDSALYLCASSWDSPAQPQHFGDGTRLSIL.